What follows are 32 T cell receptor beta chains derived from one specimen sequenced in a study of Graves' ophthalmopathy and Graves' hyperthyroidism. RNA transcripts provided the template for amplifying TCR beta CDR3 regions. First-round RT-PCR used HTBI primers; second-round multiplex PCR followed. TCRdb fed the multiplex PCR reads into MiXCR, producing one record per CDR3 protein. The sample includes around 400,000 distinct CDR3 sequences, about a sixth of them seen just once. The sequenced sample consisted of peripheral blood. The origin of the receptors is a woman under 30 with Graves' ophthalmopathy.

This clonotype was observed many times. The chain recombines TRBV7-3 with TRBJ2-2, with D possibly matching TRBD2 (6 bases). The CDR3 is 12 residues long. V dropped 0 bases and J dropped 13 bases, with 9 bases sitting between them. CDR1 SGHTA and CDR2 FQGTGA come from the germline V gene. The CDR3 loop reads CASSLTGGGLFF. CDR3 DNA sequence: TGTGCCAGCAGCTTAACGGGAGGTGGGCTGTTTTTT.

At least ten counts were recorded for this clonotype. The genes are TRBV7-6 and TRBJ1-1, with no clear D. The ends were cut back, 2 bases at V and 0 bases at J, with 7 bases in the middle. This CDR3 has 14 residues. Germline V gene data show CDR1 as SGHVS and CDR2 as FNYEAQ. CDR3 nucleotides: TGTGCCAGCAGCTTATCCAGCATGAACACTGAAGCTTTCTTT. This translates into CASSLSSMNTEAFF.

The chain combines TRBV28 with TRBJ2-7; 8 bases match TRBD1. V lost 4 bases to trimming and J lost 5 bases; unmatched junction nucleotides: 10. In germline, CDR1 is MDHEN, CDR2 SYDVKM. The CDR3 is made up of 15 amino acids. CDR3: CASSSMKTGVDEQYF. CDR3 coding DNA: TGTGCCAGCAGTTCTATGAAGACAGGGGTCGACGAGCAGTACTTC.

The table lists this clonotype with many counts. J is TRBJ1-5 and V is TRBV10-3; no firm D call. Trimming stripped 9 bases from V and 11 bases from J, with 11 bases between. CDR3 length equals 10 residues. In germline, CDR1 is ENHRY, CDR2 SYGVKD. CDR3 loop: CAIPSNTQHF. The CDR3 bases are TGTGCCATACCGAGTAATACCCAGCATTTT.

V gene TRBV7-9 combines with J gene TRBJ2-5; unclear D gene. CDR1 is SEHNR and CDR2 is FQNEAQ in the germline V gene (reference sequence). CDR3 size: 13 residues. Trimming pared 10 bases from V and 0 bases from J, leaving 12 bases between. CDR3 protein: CATDDLYQETQYF. CDR3 DNA: TGTGCCACCGACGACCTGTACCAAGAGACCCAGTACTTC.

This clonotype was detected ten times or more. The rearrangement links TRBV4-3 to TRBJ2-7, with a tentative D call TRBD2 (6 bases). Germline assignment: CDR1 LGHNA and CDR2 YSLEER. Trimming shortened V by 1 base and J by 6 bases, and 13 bases separated the two germline ends. This CDR3 comprises 14 residues. CDR3 nucleotides: TGCGCCAGCAGCCAAGGACCCGGGAGAGGCGAGCAGTACTTC. It encodes CASSQGPGRGEQYF.

This clonotype was seen at least ten times. A junction boundary mismatches the germline segment, possibly from a read error. The J gene is TRBJ2-7, the V gene TRBV12-3 or TRBV12-4; tentative D call: TRBD2 (7 bases). The CDR3 consists of 16 residues. The CDR3 nucleotides are TGTGCCAGCAGTTTAATAGCAGGGAGGGGGTCCTACGGGCAGTACTTC. Protein sequence: CASSLIAGRGSYGQYF.

This clonotype was picked up many times. The chain combines TRBV30 with TRBJ2-2; no definite D call. CDR3 length equals 11 residues. In germline, CDR1 is GTSNPN, CDR2 SVGIG (reference sequence). Trimming cost V 2 bases and J 6 bases, with 4 bases left between them. CDR3 nucleotides: TGTGCCTGGAGTAACTCCGGGGAGCTGTTTTTT. This translates into CAWSNSGELFF.

This clonotype was recorded at least ten times. The rearrangement links TRBV29-1 to TRBJ1-1; D call uncertain. CDR1 SQVTM and CDR2 ANQGSEA come from the germline V gene. This CDR3 has 11 amino acids. Here the CDR3 DNA reads TGCGCGTCCCGGTGGGGCACTGAAGCTTTCTTT. Translated, it gives CASRWGTEAFF.

This clonotype appeared a few times. The V gene is TRBV4-1, the J gene TRBJ1-5; D not resolved. The germline V gene encodes CDR1 MGHRA and CDR2 YSYEKL. The CDR3 runs 13 residues. The germline V and J ends were trimmed by 5 bases and 9 bases, with 14 bases remaining between them. The CDR3 sequence is CASSEPGYGPQHF. Here the CDR3 DNA reads TGCGCCAGCAGCGAACCGGGCTACGGGCCCCAGCATTTT.

This clonotype was detected ten times or more. V usage is TRBV12-3 or TRBV12-4 and J usage is TRBJ2-7; TRBD1 aligns across 8 bases. The V gene end was trimmed by 3 bases and the J gene end by 2 bases; junction bases not matched to a gene: 3. The CDR3 spans 14 residues. CDR3 DNA: TGTGCCAGCAGTTTTAGGACAGGGCCCTACGAGCAGTACTTC. Residues: CASSFRTGPYEQYF.

This clonotype was counted ten times or more. The V gene is TRBV20-1, the J gene TRBJ1-5; D is unresolved. The V and J ends lost 4 bases and 6 bases respectively, with 13 bases between them. Germline V gene lookup returns CDR1 DFQATT and CDR2 SNEGSKA (reference sequence). This CDR3 region has 13 residues. The CDR3 coding sequence is TGCAGTGCTAACCCCGAAGTAGGTCAGCCCCAGCATTTT. It yields the protein CSANPEVGQPQHF.

The rearrangement joins TRBV6-1 to TRBJ2-5; D unclear. The CDR3 runs to 14 residues. Germline V gene data show CDR1 as MNHNS and CDR2 as SASEGT. V gave up 6 bases and J gave up 4 bases, with 15 bases separating them. The CDR3 DNA reads as TGTGCCAGCAGCTCCGCCCGCTGGCTAGAGACCCAGTACTTC. Protein: CASSSARWLETQYF.

This clonotype was observed at least ten times. V gene TRBV12-3 or TRBV12-4 combines with J gene TRBJ2-5, with TRBD2 identical over 7 bases. The CDR3 extends over 14 amino acids. After removal of 3 bases from V and 4 bases from J, the junction contained 5 bases not matched to a gene. The CDR3 sequence is CASSLSGGRETQYF. In DNA form, the CDR3 reads TGTGCCAGCAGTTTGTCGGGGGGTAGAGAGACCCAGTACTTC.

The chain's CDR3 is CASSYVVGELFF. The CDR3 DNA reads as TGTGCCAGCAGTTACGTTGTCGGGGAGCTGTTTTTT. The chain is built from TRBV6-2 or TRBV6-3 and TRBJ2-2; D remains unclear. Germline V gives CDR1 MNHEY, CDR2 SVGEGT. V lost 2 bases to trimming and J lost 7 bases, with 5 bases between them. This CDR3 has 12 amino acids.

V gene TRBV29-1 combines with J gene TRBJ2-5, with 9 bases matching TRBD1. Trimming at V came to 3 bases and at J to 4 bases, leaving 6 bases not matched to a gene. The CDR3 sequence is 14 residues long. Germline lookup yields CDR1 SQVTM and CDR2 ANQGSEA. CDR3 residues: CSVDAQGARETQYF. The CDR3 nucleotides are TGCAGCGTTGATGCACAGGGGGCGAGAGAGACCCAGTACTTC. Together with reference TRBV29-1 and TRBJ2-5, the CDR3 gives the full variable domain: SAVISQKPSRDICQRGTSLTIQCQVDSQVTMMFWYRQQPGQSLTLIATANQGSEATYESGFVIDKFPISRPNLTFSTLTVSNMSPEDSSIYLCSVDAQGARETQYFGPGTRLLVL.

This clonotype was observed at least ten times. In DNA form, the CDR3 reads TGTGCCAGCGGGCGACAGGGAATTAGCAATCAGCCCCAGCATTTT. Translated, it gives CASGRQGISNQPQHF. The chain combines TRBV6-1 with TRBJ1-5; 7 bases agree with TRBD1. The CDR3 has 15 amino acids. Germline-derived CDR1 and CDR2 are MNHNS and SASEGT. After removal of 8 bases from V and 0 bases from J, the junction contained 7 bases not matched to a gene.

This clonotype was counted ten times or more. This chain connects TRBV5-6 to TRBJ1-1; a weak D match, TRBD1 (6 bases). The CDR3 is 16 amino acids. V was trimmed by 1 base and J by 3 bases, leaving 16 bases between them. CDR1 SGHDT and CDR2 YYEEEE come from the germline V gene. The CDR3 reads CASSLRDRFLDTEAFF. CDR3 DNA: TGTGCCAGCAGCTTGAGAGACAGGTTTTTGGACACTGAAGCTTTCTTT.

This clonotype was counted many times. This chain links TRBV4-2 with TRBJ2-7; D perhaps matches TRBD2 (5 bases). The CDR3 length is 16 residues. The V end was cut by 1 base, the J end by 5 bases, with 18 bases between. The germline V gene has CDR1 LGHNA and CDR2 YNFKEQ. CDR3 residues: CASSQVLRGAQNEQYF. The CDR3 DNA reads TGTGCCAGCAGCCAAGTCCTTCGGGGAGCCCAGAACGAGCAGTACTTC.

There are many counts of this clonotype. The V call is TRBV6-2 or TRBV6-3, the J call TRBJ2-5; D gene ambiguous. CDR3 size: 15 residues. V was cut by 2 bases and J by 5 bases, with 15 bases left in between. Germline loops: CDR1 MNHEY, CDR2 SVGEGT. The CDR3 reads CASSYPDILRETQYF. CDR3 DNA sequence: TGTGCCAGCAGTTACCCCGACATCCTCCGGGAGACCCAGTACTTC.

This clonotype was seen ten or more times. The chain combines TRBV6-5 with TRBJ2-7; D remains ambiguous. CDR1 and CDR2 (germline): MNHEY, SVGAGI. The ends were cut back, 8 bases at V and 1 base at J, with 9 bases in the middle. This CDR3 is built from 12 residues. CDR3 loop: CASVSDSYEQYF. Written as DNA, the CDR3 is TGTGCCAGCGTCTCAGATTCCTACGAGCAGTACTTC.

V is TRBV28 and J is TRBJ1-5; tentatively, D is TRBD1 (5 bases). This CDR3 comprises 15 residues. The ends were cut back, 1 base at V and 4 bases at J, with 11 bases in the middle. Germline V CDR1 and CDR2: MDHEN, SYDVKM. The CDR3 sequence: CASSLFRGRNQPQHF. CDR3 DNA sequence: TGTGCCAGCAGTTTATTCCGGGGGAGGAATCAGCCCCAGCATTTT.

The CDR3 reads CAWSAGDSYEQYF. The CDR3 DNA reads TGTGCCTGGAGTGCAGGGGACTCCTACGAGCAGTACTTC. The chain has TRBV30 and TRBJ2-7; D is possibly TRBD1 (6 bases). This CDR3 spans 13 amino acids. Trimming stripped 1 base from V and 0 bases from J, with 7 bases between. The V gene's germline CDR1 is GTSNPN and CDR2 SVGIG (reference sequence).

This clonotype was counted many times. The junction shows a germline mismatch at one end, possibly a read error. The chain carries TRBV15 and TRBJ1-1; D remains unclear. CDR1 is LNHNV and CDR2 is YYDKDF in the germline V gene (reference sequence). CDR3 length: 15 amino acids. CDR3 region: CATSRAHDPPGFRPF. The DNA of the CDR3 is TGTGCCACCAGCAGAGCGCACGATCCTCCGGGTTTCAGGCCTTTT.

Many counts were recorded for this clonotype. The genes are TRBV30 and TRBJ2-7; the D call may be TRBD1 or TRBD2 (5 bases each). Trimming took off 0 bases at V and 12 bases at J, with 12 bases between the two ends. This CDR3 comprises 11 residues. CDR1 and CDR2 (germline): GTSNPN, SVGIG (reference sequence). CDR3 in DNA: TGTGCCTGGAGTGTGGGGGTCGCGCCGTACTTC. Its protein is CAWSVGVAPYF.

This clonotype was detected ten times or more. This chain connects TRBV7-2 to TRBJ2-6; D remains unclear. The CDR3 covers 15 residues. V lost 1 base to trimming and J lost 4 bases, with 8 bases between them. Germline assignment: CDR1 SGHTA and CDR2 FQGNSA. CDR3 protein: CASSLVPVGANVLTF. The CDR3 nucleotides are TGTGCCAGCAGCTTAGTTCCAGTAGGGGCCAACGTCCTGACTTTC.

This clonotype was seen repeatedly, ten times or more. The J gene is TRBJ2-7, the V gene TRBV12-3 or TRBV12-4; possibly TRBD2 for D (5 bases). V shed 0 bases and J shed 2 bases, with 17 bases lying between them. The CDR3 extends over 17 amino acids. CDR3 nucleotide sequence: TGTGCCAGCAGTTTAGCGTTTGGAGAGGGTAGACCCTACGAGCAGTACTTC. This gives the protein CASSLAFGEGRPYEQYF.

This clonotype was found many times. This sequence joins TRBV20-1 and TRBJ2-7, with 7 bases lining up with TRBD1. The CDR3 runs 14 residues. The germline V gene encodes CDR1 DFQATT and CDR2 SNEGSKA (reference sequence). V lost 3 bases, J lost 0 bases, and 5 bases stayed unmatched. CDR3 protein: CSASTQGHSYEQYF. The CDR3 DNA follows: TGCAGTGCTAGCACACAGGGGCACTCCTACGAGCAGTACTTC.

The table lists this clonotype with many counts. The chain carries TRBV6-1 and TRBJ1-6; 10 bases fit TRBD1. Germline V gene lookup returns CDR1 MNHNS and CDR2 SASEGT. The CDR3 totals 19 residues. Trimming took 6 bases from V and 0 from J; bases not matched to a gene: 11. The CDR3 loop is CASRDRDRGRNSYNSPLHF. CDR3 coding DNA: TGTGCCAGCAGAGACCGGGACAGGGGTCGTAACTCCTATAATTCACCCCTCCACTTT.

This clonotype has a count of ten or more. V and J are TRBV30 and TRBJ1-1; D is unresolved. Trimming left V 2 bases short and J 11 bases short, with 12 bases between. Germline CDR1 and CDR2: GTSNPN and SVGIG (reference sequence). CDR3 length: 11 amino acids. Written as DNA, the CDR3 is TGTGCCTGGAGTCTAGGGTTTTCGGCTTTCTTT. Its protein product is CAWSLGFSAFF.

This clonotype was seen repeatedly, ten times or more. The chain joins TRBV20-1 to TRBJ1-2, with D hard to call. This CDR3 is 14 amino acids long. In germline, CDR1 is DFQATT, CDR2 SNEGSKA (reference sequence). V lost 6 bases to trimming and J lost 2 bases, with 16 bases between them. The CDR3 sequence is CSAANVGVNYGYTF. Here the CDR3 DNA reads TGCAGTGCCGCTAACGTCGGTGTCAACTATGGCTACACCTTC.

This clonotype occurred many times. The J gene is TRBJ2-5, the V gene TRBV6-2 or TRBV6-3; 11 bases match TRBD1. CDR3 length: 16 residues. Germline V gene sequence: CDR1 MNHEY, CDR2 SVGEGT. Unmatched junction bases numbered 9, after V lost 4 bases and J lost 5 bases. DNA of the CDR3: TGTGCCAGCAGTTCCGGGACAGGGGGATCCGGCGAGACCCAGTACTTC. Protein sequence: CASSSGTGGSGETQYF.